These 15 T cell receptor beta chains originate from one sample sequenced in a study of patients and donors after allogeneic stem cell transplantation. TCRdb analysed the RT-PCR reads with MiXCR anew, one entry per CDR3 protein. Of about 960,000 distinct CDR3 sequences listed, about 20% are singletons. Sequenced: blood, either unsorted or a sorted T cell fraction (not recorded which). Receptor source: a human donor who was either an allogeneic HSCT recipient or a stem cell or donor lymphocyte infusion donor (not recorded which). It is not recorded whose cells these are; they may come from a transplant donor.

This clonotype has a count of ten or more. The chain recombines TRBV18 with TRBJ1-1; TRBD1 matches 9 bases. Germline CDR1 and CDR2: KGHSH and LQKENI. The CDR3 has 13 residues. The ends lost 8 bases at V and 5 bases at J; junction bases unmatched: 6. The CDR3 sequence: CASSPGQGTEAFF. The CDR3 region has the DNA TGTGCCAGCAGCCCGGGACAGGGTACTGAAGCTTTCTTT.

As for this clonotype: A much larger clone sits a single nucleotide away, making a read error possible. DNA of the CDR3: TGTGCCAGCAGTTACTCGAGACAGAACACTGAAGCTTTCTTT. Translation: CASSYSRQNTEAFF. This rearrangement joins TRBV6-5 to TRBJ1-1; the D is unclear. Germline assignment: CDR1 MNHEY and CDR2 SVGAGI. The CDR3 totals 14 residues. V dropped 0 bases and J dropped 1 base, with 6 bases sitting between them.

V usage is TRBV7-9 and J usage is TRBJ2-1, with TRBD2 matching over 7 bases. The germline gives CDR1 SEHNR, CDR2 FQNEAQ (reference sequence). The CDR3 totals 16 residues. V trimming: 5 bases; J trimming: 2 bases; junction bases outside the gene matches: 9. CDR3 protein: CASSPTGLETYNEQFF. In DNA form, the CDR3 reads TGTGCCAGCAGCCCGACCGGACTAGAGACCTACAATGAGCAGTTCTTC.

This chain uses TRBV7-6 with TRBJ2-1; 12 positions match TRBD2. This CDR3 region has 18 residues. Trimming removed 4 bases from V and 1 base from J; junction bases left unmatched: 8. Germline CDR1 and CDR2: SGHVS and FNYEAQ. In DNA form, the CDR3 reads TGTGCCAGCAGCTCTCTAGCGGGGGGGCTATTGTCCTACAATGAGCAGTTCTTC. This gives the protein CASSSLAGGLLSYNEQFF.

The chain carries TRBV20-1 and TRBJ2-5, with D perhaps given as TRBD1 or TRBD2 (5 bases each). CDR1 and CDR2 from the germline V gene are DFQATT and SNEGSKA (reference sequence). Trimming removed 0 bases at V and 0 bases at J, with 17 bases between. The CDR3 covers 17 residues. CDR3 coding DNA: TGCAGTGCTAGAGATTGGGGTGGGACCCAGTACCAAGAGACCCAGTACTTC. It is translated as CSARDWGGTQYQETQYF.

This clonotype was found a few times. The V and J genes are TRBV19 and TRBJ2-1, with 8 nucleotides matching TRBD2. Germline CDR1 reads LNHDA; CDR2 reads SQIVND (reference sequence). The CDR3 is made up of 14 amino acids. Unmatched junction bases numbered 7, after V lost 6 bases and J lost 6 bases. The CDR3 sequence is CASRAGLGSNEQFF. The CDR3, as DNA: TGTGCCAGTAGGGCGGGACTAGGATCCAATGAGCAGTTCTTC.

This clonotype was seen a few times. The chain combines TRBV20-1 with TRBJ1-4; no clear D. Trimming took 2 bases from V and 2 from J, leaving 15 bases between them. CDR1 DFQATT and CDR2 SNEGSKA come from the germline V gene (reference sequence). The CDR3 spans 16 residues. CDR3 in amino acids: CSARQGMRSTNEKLFF. The CDR3 DNA follows: TGCAGTGCTAGACAAGGGATGAGGTCGACTAATGAAAAACTGTTTTTT.

This clonotype has just a few counts. This rearrangement joins TRBV5-1 to TRBJ2-3; D possibly corresponds to TRBD2 (6 bases). Germline V gene lookup returns CDR1 SGHRS and CDR2 YFSETQ. The V end was cut by 2 bases, the J end by 2 bases, with 9 bases between. CDR3 length: 14 residues. The CDR3 DNA reads as TGCGCCAGCAGCTTCGGGAGACTCACAGATACGCAGTATTTT. Its protein is CASSFGRLTDTQYF.

Ten or more counts support this clonotype. The rearrangement links TRBV12-3 or TRBV12-4 to TRBJ2-2; 7 nucleotides match TRBD1. The CDR3 runs 14 residues. V lost 6 bases and J lost 0; bases outside the gene matches: 1. The CDR3 reads CASRGTANTGELFF. The DNA for the CDR3 is TGTGCCAGCAGGGGGACAGCGAACACCGGGGAGCTGTTTTTT.

The J gene is TRBJ2-2, the V gene TRBV7-2, with 10 bases lining up with TRBD2. V lost 2 bases and J lost 10; bases outside the gene matches: 4. Germline assignment: CDR1 SGHTA and CDR2 FQGNSA. The length of the CDR3 is 14 residues. CDR3 sequence (DNA): TGTGCCAGCAGCTTAAGCGGGAGGGGTGAGGAGCTGTTTTTT. Translating it yields CASSLSGRGEELFF.

V and J are TRBV6-5 and TRBJ1-1; a weak D match, TRBD1 (6 bases). The V and J ends lost 2 bases and 1 base respectively, with 11 bases between them. The germline CDR1 and CDR2 sequences are MNHEY and SVGAGI. The CDR3 loop spans 15 amino acids. The CDR3: CASSYLEGGNTEAFF. The CDR3 DNA follows: TGTGCCAGCAGTTACCTTGAGGGGGGGAACACTGAAGCTTTCTTT.

This rearrangement joins TRBV18 to TRBJ1-2; D remains unclear. The CDR3 runs 14 residues. Germline-derived CDR1 and CDR2 are KGHSH and LQKENI. The V gene lost 2 bases and the J gene lost 2 bases, with 9 bases spanning the gap. The CDR3: CASSPKVSNYGYTF. Here the CDR3 DNA reads TGTGCCAGCTCACCAAAGGTGTCGAACTATGGCTACACCTTC.

V and J are TRBV7-9 and TRBJ2-5; 10 positions match TRBD2. CDR1 is SEHNR and CDR2 is FQNEAQ in the germline V gene (reference sequence). The CDR3 is 13 amino acids. V lost 6 bases, J lost 3 bases, and 1 base stayed unmatched. CDR3 region: CASRLAGKETQYF. The CDR3 DNA is TGTGCCAGCAGACTAGCGGGAAAAGAGACCCAGTACTTC.

This clonotype showed up many times. The chain combines TRBV25-1 with TRBJ2-3; 10 bases map to TRBD1. Germline V gene data show CDR1 as MGHDK and CDR2 as SYGVNS. This CDR3 contains 16 residues. With V trimmed by 6 bases and J by 4 bases, 10 bases remained unmatched. CDR3 nucleotide sequence: TGTGCCAGCAGCGACCTCCGGACAGGGGGATCAGATACGCAGTATTTT. Its translation: CASSDLRTGGSDTQYF.

The sample holds a few counts of this clonotype. The rearrangement uses TRBV5-1 and TRBJ1-2; D ambiguous. The CDR3 totals 13 residues. CDR1 and CDR2 (germline): SGHRS, YFSETQ. Trimming removed 0 bases from V and 11 bases from J, with 14 bases in between. The CDR3 sequence is CASSLAPPGRYTF. In DNA form, the CDR3 reads TGCGCCAGCAGCTTGGCCCCGCCAGGAAGATACACCTTC.